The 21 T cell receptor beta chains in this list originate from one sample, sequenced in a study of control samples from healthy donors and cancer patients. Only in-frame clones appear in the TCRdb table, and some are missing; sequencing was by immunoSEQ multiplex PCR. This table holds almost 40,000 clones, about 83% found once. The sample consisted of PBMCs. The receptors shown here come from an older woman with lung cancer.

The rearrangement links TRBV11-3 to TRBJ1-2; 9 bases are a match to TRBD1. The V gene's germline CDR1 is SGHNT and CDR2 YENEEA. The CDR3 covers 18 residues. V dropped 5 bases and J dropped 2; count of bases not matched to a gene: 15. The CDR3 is CASSLGGGQGLQNYGYTF. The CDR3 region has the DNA TGTGCCAGCAGCCTCGGGGGGGGACAGGGCCTCCAGAACTATGGCTACACCTTC.

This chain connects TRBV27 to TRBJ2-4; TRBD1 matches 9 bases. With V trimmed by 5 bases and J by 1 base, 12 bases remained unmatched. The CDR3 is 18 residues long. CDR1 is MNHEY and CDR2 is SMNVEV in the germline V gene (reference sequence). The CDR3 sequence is CASSLGQGRGRAKNIQYF. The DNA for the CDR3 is TGTGCCAGCAGTCTGGGACAGGGAAGAGGAAGGGCCAAAAACATTCAGTACTTC.

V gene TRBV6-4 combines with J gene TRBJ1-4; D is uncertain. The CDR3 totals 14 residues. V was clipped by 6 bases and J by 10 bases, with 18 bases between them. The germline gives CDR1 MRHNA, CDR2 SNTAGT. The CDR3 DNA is TGTGCCAGCAGGGAGGTTCCGGACTCGGGAAAACTGTTTTTT. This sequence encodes CASREVPDSGKLFF.

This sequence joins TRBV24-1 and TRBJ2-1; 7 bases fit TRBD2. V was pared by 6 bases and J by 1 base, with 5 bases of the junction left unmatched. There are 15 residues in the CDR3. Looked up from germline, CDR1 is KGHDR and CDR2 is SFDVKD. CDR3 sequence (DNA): TGTGCCACCAGTCCTCGCGGGAGTTCCTACAATGAGCAGTTCTTC. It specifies CATSPRGSSYNEQFF.

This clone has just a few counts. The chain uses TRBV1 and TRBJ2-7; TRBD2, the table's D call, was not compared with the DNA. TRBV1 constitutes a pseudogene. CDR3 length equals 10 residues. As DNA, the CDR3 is TGCACCCCCCGGCCTAGCGGGATCACCTTC. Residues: CTPRPSGITF.

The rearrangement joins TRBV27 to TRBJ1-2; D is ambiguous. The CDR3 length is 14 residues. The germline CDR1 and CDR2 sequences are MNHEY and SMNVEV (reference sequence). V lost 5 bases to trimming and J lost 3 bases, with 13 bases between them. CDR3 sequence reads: CASSLRRLDYGYTF. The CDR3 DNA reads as TGTGCCAGCAGTCTAAGGCGACTCGACTATGGCTACACCTTC.

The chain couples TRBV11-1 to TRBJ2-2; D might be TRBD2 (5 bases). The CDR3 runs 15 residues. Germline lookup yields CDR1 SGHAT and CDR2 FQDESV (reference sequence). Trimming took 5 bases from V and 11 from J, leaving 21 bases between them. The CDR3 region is CASSLPTVFEGELFF. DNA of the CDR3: TGTGCCAGCAGCCTACCGACGGTATTCGAGGGTGAGCTGTTTTTT.

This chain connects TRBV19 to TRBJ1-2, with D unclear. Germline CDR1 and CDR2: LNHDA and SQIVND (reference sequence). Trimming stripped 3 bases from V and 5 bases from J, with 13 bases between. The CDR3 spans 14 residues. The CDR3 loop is CASSMYGSTYGYTF. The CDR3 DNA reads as TGTGCCAGTAGTATGTACGGCTCAACTTATGGCTACACCTTC.

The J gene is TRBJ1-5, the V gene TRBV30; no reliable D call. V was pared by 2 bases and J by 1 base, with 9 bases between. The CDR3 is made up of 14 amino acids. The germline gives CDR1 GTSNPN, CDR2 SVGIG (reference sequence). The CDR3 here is CAWSLGSSNQPQHF. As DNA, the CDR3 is TGTGCCTGGAGTCTGGGGTCGAGCAATCAGCCCCAGCATTTT.

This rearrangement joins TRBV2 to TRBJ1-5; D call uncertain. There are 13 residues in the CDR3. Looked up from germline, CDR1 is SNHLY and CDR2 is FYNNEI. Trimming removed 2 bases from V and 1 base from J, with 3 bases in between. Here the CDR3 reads CASSENSNQPQHF. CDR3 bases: TGTGCCAGCAGTGAAAACAGCAATCAGCCCCAGCATTTT.

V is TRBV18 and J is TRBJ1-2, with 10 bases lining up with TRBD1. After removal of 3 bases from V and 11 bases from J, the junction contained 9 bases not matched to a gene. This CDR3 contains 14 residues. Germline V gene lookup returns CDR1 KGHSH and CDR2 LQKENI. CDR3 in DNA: TGTGCCAGCTCACCGGCGACAGGGGGCAGAGTTTACACCTTC. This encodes CASSPATGGRVYTF.

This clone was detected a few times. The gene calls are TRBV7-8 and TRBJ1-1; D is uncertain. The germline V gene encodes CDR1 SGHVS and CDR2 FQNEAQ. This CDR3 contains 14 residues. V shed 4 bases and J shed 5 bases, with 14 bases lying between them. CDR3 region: CASSSLVERTEAFF. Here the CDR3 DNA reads TGTGCCAGCAGCTCGCTGGTCGAGCGGACTGAAGCTTTCTTT.

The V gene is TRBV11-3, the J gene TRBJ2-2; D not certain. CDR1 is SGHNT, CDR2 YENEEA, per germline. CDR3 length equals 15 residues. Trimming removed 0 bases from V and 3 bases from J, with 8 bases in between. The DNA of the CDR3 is TGTGCCAGCAGCTTAGATCAATCATACACCGGGGAGCTGTTTTTT. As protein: CASSLDQSYTGELFF.

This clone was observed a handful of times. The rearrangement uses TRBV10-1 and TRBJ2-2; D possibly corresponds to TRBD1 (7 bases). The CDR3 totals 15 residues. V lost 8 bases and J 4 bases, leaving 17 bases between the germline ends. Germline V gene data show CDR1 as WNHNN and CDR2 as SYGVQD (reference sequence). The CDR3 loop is CASGEDRWGTGELFF. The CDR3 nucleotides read TGCGCCAGCGGGGAGGACAGGTGGGGCACCGGGGAGCTGTTTTTT.

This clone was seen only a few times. CDR3 protein: CASSQVSGGTNTGELFF. The CDR3 nucleotides read TGTGCCAGCAGCCAAGTCTCAGGCGGCACGAACACCGGGGAGCTGTTTTTT. The chain couples TRBV3-1 (or the pseudogene TRBV3-2) to TRBJ2-2; D unresolved. V was pared by 1 base and J by 0 bases, with 12 bases between. CDR1 and CDR2 (germline): LGHDT, YNNKEL (reference sequence). This CDR3 contains 17 residues.

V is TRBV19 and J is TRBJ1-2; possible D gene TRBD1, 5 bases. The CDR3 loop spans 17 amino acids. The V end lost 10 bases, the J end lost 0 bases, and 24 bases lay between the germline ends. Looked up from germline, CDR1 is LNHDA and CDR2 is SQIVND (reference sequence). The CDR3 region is CATKAGTAQGANYGYTF. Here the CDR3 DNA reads TGTGCCACCAAGGCCGGGACCGCCCAAGGGGCTAACTATGGCTACACCTTC.

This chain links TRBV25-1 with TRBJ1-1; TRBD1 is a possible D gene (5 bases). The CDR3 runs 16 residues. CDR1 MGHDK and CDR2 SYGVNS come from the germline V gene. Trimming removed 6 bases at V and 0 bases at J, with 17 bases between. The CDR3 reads CASRGRVGPMNTEAFF. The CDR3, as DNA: TGTGCCAGCAGGGGCAGAGTGGGACCCATGAACACTGAAGCTTTCTTT.

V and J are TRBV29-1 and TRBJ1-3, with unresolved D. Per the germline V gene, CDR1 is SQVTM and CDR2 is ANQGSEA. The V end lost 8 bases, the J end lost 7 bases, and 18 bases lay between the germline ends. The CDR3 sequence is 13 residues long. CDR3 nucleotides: TGCAGCCCCACCCACACCCCCGGGAACACCATATATTTT. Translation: CSPTHTPGNTIYF.

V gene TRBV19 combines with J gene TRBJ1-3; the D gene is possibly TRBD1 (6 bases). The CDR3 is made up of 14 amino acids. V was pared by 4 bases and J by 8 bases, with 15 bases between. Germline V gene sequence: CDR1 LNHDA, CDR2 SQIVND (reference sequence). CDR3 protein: CASSNRGGADTIYF. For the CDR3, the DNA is TGTGCCAGTAGTAACCGCGGGGGCGCAGACACCATATATTTT.

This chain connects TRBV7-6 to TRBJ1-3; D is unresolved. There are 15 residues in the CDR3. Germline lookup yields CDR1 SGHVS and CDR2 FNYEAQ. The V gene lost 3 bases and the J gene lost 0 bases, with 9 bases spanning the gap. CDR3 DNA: TGTGCCAGCAGCTTCACCCACAGCTCTGGAAACACCATATATTTT. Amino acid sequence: CASSFTHSSGNTIYF.

CDR3 amino acids: CASSLEVNNEQFF. The CDR3 DNA reads TGTGCCAGCAGCTTAGAGGTGAACAATGAGCAGTTCTTC. The rearrangement joins TRBV7-2 to TRBJ2-1; D remains ambiguous. CDR3 length: 13 residues. The ends were cut back, 1 base at V and 5 bases at J, with 6 bases in the middle. Germline CDR1 and CDR2: SGHTA and FQGNSA.